This record concerns one T cell receptor (beta chain) sequence. What it binds is unknown. The CDR3 runs 15 residues. With 0 bases clipped from V and 6 bases from J, the junction kept 5 bases outside the gene matches. In germline, CDR1 is SGHVS, CDR2 FQNEAQ. The sample is drawn from a study of shared clonotypes between healthy human individuals. General study points: Large sequencing depth failed to make sorted-subset sequencing complete, rarefaction showed.

An assay was performed, and its level was deep. Clones were sequenced by immunoSEQ multiplex PCR, and TCRdb holds only the in-frame ones, with some missing. The repertoire consists of hundreds of thousands of clones, with around 96% occurring once and the leading ten covering 0.11%. Naive CD8 cells lacked CD45RO, underwent positive selection for CCR7 and left out terminally differentiated effector memory CD45RA+ cells. The sequencing input was naive CD8+ T cells sorted from blood. The clonotype originates from a woman in her twenties or thirties in good health. The chain combines TRBV7-8 with TRBJ2-7; 10 nucleotides align to TRBD2. The CDR3 reads CASSLASSGSTEQYF. CDR3 DNA sequence: TGTGCCAGCAGCTTAGCGTCTAGCGGGAGTACCGAGCAGTACTTC.